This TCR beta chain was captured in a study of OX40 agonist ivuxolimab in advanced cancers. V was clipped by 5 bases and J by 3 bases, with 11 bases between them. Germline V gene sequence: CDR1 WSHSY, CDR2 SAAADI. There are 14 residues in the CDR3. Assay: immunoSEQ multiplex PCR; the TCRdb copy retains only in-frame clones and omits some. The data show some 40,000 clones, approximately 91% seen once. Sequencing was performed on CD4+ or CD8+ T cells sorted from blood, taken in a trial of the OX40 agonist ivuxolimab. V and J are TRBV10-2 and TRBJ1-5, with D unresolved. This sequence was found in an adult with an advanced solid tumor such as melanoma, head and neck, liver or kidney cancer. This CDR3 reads CASSRQAFNQPQHF. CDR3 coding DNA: TGCGCCAGCAGTCGGCAGGCCTTCAATCAGCCCCAGCATTTT.